A single sample gave rise to the 30 T cell receptor beta chains below, sequenced in a study of blood T cell repertoires in COVID-19. The data were produced by immunoSEQ multiplex PCR, yet TCRdb's version contains in-frame clones alone and is incomplete. Here the sample spans over 600,000 clones, 80% to 90% being singletons. The sample consisted of peripheral blood. The receptors were gathered from a young woman with acute or convalescent COVID-19.

This rearrangement joins TRBV24-1 to TRBJ2-6; D remains ambiguous. The CDR3 runs 12 residues. Trimming left V 9 bases short and J 4 bases short, with 6 bases between. Germline values: CDR1 KGHDR, CDR2 SFDVKD. The DNA for the CDR3 is TGTGCCACCGGTGCGGGGGCCAACGTCCTGACTTTC. This gives the protein CATGAGANVLTF.

The chain carries TRBV18 and TRBJ2-2; D ambiguous. V was cut by 3 bases and J by 6 bases, with 14 bases left in between. Per germline, CDR1 KGHSH and CDR2 LQKENI. There are 15 residues in the CDR3. CDR3 residues: CASSPDSIRAGELFF. The CDR3 coding sequence is TGTGCCAGCTCACCGGATAGCATAAGAGCCGGGGAGCTGTTTTTT.

This clone was observed a single time. The genes are TRBV11-2 and TRBJ2-1, with TRBD2 as a possible D gene (5 bases). Per the germline V gene, CDR1 is SGHAT and CDR2 is FQNNGV. V lost 0 bases and J 5 bases, leaving 23 bases between the germline ends. This CDR3 comprises 19 residues. The CDR3 here is CASSLDGIPLLYVNNEQFF. The CDR3, as DNA: TGTGCCAGCAGCTTAGACGGGATCCCACTGCTTTATGTGAACAATGAGCAGTTCTTC.

The V gene is TRBV7-2, the J gene TRBJ1-6; TRBD1 might be the D (5 bases). CDR1 is SGHTA, CDR2 FQGNSA, per germline. This CDR3 region has 14 residues. Trimming pared 4 bases from V and 7 bases from J, leaving 11 bases between. CDR3: CASSYRDSNSPLHF. The CDR3 bases are TGTGCCAGCAGCTACCGGGACTCCAATTCACCCCTCCACTTT.

The V gene is TRBV7-6, the J gene TRBJ1-3; D is unclear. CDR3 size: 16 residues. Per the germline V gene, CDR1 is SGHVS and CDR2 is FNYEAQ. The V and J ends lost 4 bases and 0 bases respectively, with 13 bases between them. The DNA for the CDR3 is TGTGCCAGCAGCTCCCGCCGCGGGCCCTCTGGAAACACCATATATTTT. Protein product: CASSSRRGPSGNTIYF.

This clone was counted only a few times. This chain links TRBV19 with TRBJ1-6; no clear D gene. Trimming took off 3 bases at V and 7 bases at J, with 10 bases between the two ends. The CDR3 has 14 amino acids. Germline V gene lookup returns CDR1 LNHDA and CDR2 SQIVND (reference sequence). In nucleotides, the CDR3 is TGTGCCAGTAGTATTGGAGGGCCGAATTCACCCCTCCACTTT. The encoded protein is CASSIGGPNSPLHF.

A single count supports this clone. This chain uses TRBV5-5 with TRBJ1-1; D unclear. The CDR3 is made up of 13 amino acids. Trimming took off 4 bases at V and 1 base at J, with 8 bases between the two ends. Germline V gene data show CDR1 as SGHKS and CDR2 as YYEKEE (reference sequence). The CDR3: CASSPQSNTEAFF. In nucleotides, the CDR3 is TGTGCCAGCAGCCCCCAATCGAACACTGAAGCTTTCTTT.

In DNA, the CDR3 is TGTGCCAGCAGCGCGGGGACAGGGGCAGGCGAGCAGTTCTTC. Amino acids: CASSAGTGAGEQFF. This chain uses TRBV5-4 with TRBJ2-1; 10 bases are shared with TRBD1. The CDR3 loop spans 14 amino acids. Per the germline V gene, CDR1 is SGHNT and CDR2 is YYREEE (reference sequence). With V trimmed by 4 bases and J by 10 bases, 8 bases remained unmatched.

The chain carries TRBV6-4 and TRBJ1-1; 8 bases match TRBD1. The CDR3 is 14 amino acids. V lost 4 bases to trimming and J lost 8 bases; unmatched junction nucleotides: 9. Germline loops: CDR1 MRHNA, CDR2 SNTAGT. The CDR3 loop is CASSAGTGVSEAFF. CDR3 nucleotides: TGTGCCAGCAGTGCTGGGACAGGAGTATCAGAAGCTTTCTTT.

V gene TRBV21-1 combines with J gene TRBJ2-7; the D call of TRBD1 is as the table states it, not checked on the DNA. TRBV21-1 is a documented pseudogene. The CDR3 is made up of 14 amino acids. The CDR3 here is CALDSPKMVYEQYF. The CDR3 bases are TGTGCCCTCGACAGCCCTAAAATGGTTTACGAGCAGTACTTC.

This chain uses TRBV6-5 with TRBJ2-7; possible D gene TRBD2, 5 bases. This CDR3 region has 13 residues. Germline CDR1 and CDR2: MNHEY and SVGAGI. V was shortened by 2 bases and J by 3 bases, with 8 bases between the two germline ends. The CDR3 region is CASSYRGFYEQYF. The CDR3 nucleotides read TGTGCCAGCAGTTACCGGGGATTCTACGAGCAGTACTTC.

The CDR3 here is CASSVVDWGVNTEAFF. Here the CDR3 DNA reads TGTGCCAGCAGCGTAGTGGACTGGGGGGTGAACACTGAAGCTTTCTTT. The V call is TRBV9, the J call TRBJ1-1; D may be TRBD1 (5 bases). CDR1 is SGDLS, CDR2 YYNGEE, per germline. V was pared by 0 bases and J by 0 bases, with 12 bases between. This CDR3 is built from 16 residues.

This clone showed up just a few times. This chain uses TRBV14 with TRBJ1-2; TRBD1 matches at 8 bases. Germline V CDR1 and CDR2: SGHDN, FVKESK. The CDR3 is 15 amino acids. J gave up 3 bases and V 1 base, and 4 bases lay outside the gene matches. The CDR3 loop is CASSQGTGYYYGYTF. Here the CDR3 DNA reads TGTGCCAGCAGCCAAGGGACAGGGTACTACTATGGCTACACCTTC.

V gene TRBV11-2 combines with J gene TRBJ2-7; 7 nucleotides line up with TRBD1. Losses at the gene ends were 7 bases for V and 1 base for J; bases not matched to a gene: 10. CDR3 length: 15 residues. Germline CDR1 is SGHAT and CDR2 is FQNNGV. The CDR3 DNA is TGTGCCAGCATGTCGCCGGGACAGACATCCTACGAGCAGTACTTC. Its protein product is CASMSPGQTSYEQYF.

The chain has TRBV27 and TRBJ1-5; 12 bases agree with TRBD1. J gave up 6 bases and V 7 bases, and 4 bases lay outside the gene matches. CDR1 is MNHEY, CDR2 SMNVEV, per germline (reference sequence). This CDR3 comprises 14 residues. CDR3 sequence (DNA): TGTGCCAGCAAGGGACAGGGGGCGAGTCAGCCCCAGCATTTT. Amino acid sequence: CASKGQGASQPQHF.

This chain connects TRBV4-1 to TRBJ2-7; TRBD1 aligns across 9 bases. V lost 1 base, J lost 2 bases, and 9 bases stayed unmatched. The CDR3 extends over 17 amino acids. Germline V gene sequence: CDR1 MGHRA, CDR2 YSYEKL. The CDR3 nucleotides read TGCGCCAGCAGCCAAGGTTTGGTGCGACAGGGGGCCTACGAGCAGTACTTC. It codes for CASSQGLVRQGAYEQYF.

This chain uses TRBV27 with TRBJ2-7; possibly TRBD1 for D (5 bases). The CDR3 sequence is 13 residues long. CDR1 MNHEY and CDR2 SMNVEV come from the germline V gene (reference sequence). Trimming cost V 5 bases and J 7 bases, with 15 bases left between them. The CDR3 region has the DNA TGTGCCAGCAGTCACTCCCAGGGTAATGAGCAGTACTTC. As protein: CASSHSQGNEQYF.

The chain has TRBV7-9 and TRBJ1-2, with unresolved D. V was trimmed by 1 base and J by 3 bases, leaving 12 bases between them. The CDR3 sequence is 15 residues long. The V gene's germline CDR1 is SEHNR and CDR2 FQNEAQ (reference sequence). CDR3 sequence: CASSLVAVADYGYTF. The CDR3 coding sequence is TGTGCCAGCAGCTTAGTGGCAGTCGCCGACTATGGCTACACCTTC.

V gene TRBV6-6 combines with J gene TRBJ1-3; TRBD1 aligns across 9 bases. The junction had 11 bases not matched to a gene; V was cut back by 5 bases and J by 0 bases. The CDR3 totals 18 residues. Germline V gives CDR1 MNHNY, CDR2 SVGAGI (reference sequence). The CDR3 DNA reads TGTGCCAGCAGTCCCCGGACAGGGGTGTTGGGCTCTGGAAACACCATATATTTT. Encoded protein: CASSPRTGVLGSGNTIYF.

The V call is TRBV6-5, the J call TRBJ1-1; TRBD1 matches 7 bases. The CDR3 spans 13 residues. In germline, CDR1 is MNHEY, CDR2 SVGAGI. V gave up 8 bases and J gave up 1 base; unmatched junction bases: 4. The CDR3 here is CASARDRNTEAFF. CDR3 coding DNA: TGTGCCAGCGCCCGGGACAGGAACACTGAAGCTTTCTTT.

Comment on this clone: Other DNA sequences in the sample encode the same CDR3. The rearrangement links TRBV6-5 to TRBJ1-4; no definite D call. Trimming removed 2 bases from V and 4 bases from J, with 8 bases in between. The CDR3 is 14 residues long. Germline V gene data show CDR1 as MNHEY and CDR2 as SVGAGI. The CDR3 nucleotides read TGTGCCAGCAGTTACCTTGGCGGTAATGAAAAACTGTTTTTT. Translated, it gives CASSYLGGNEKLFF.

V is TRBV10-2 and J is TRBJ1-1; no firm D call. The CDR3 is 13 amino acids. With 5 bases removed from V and 1 base from J, the gap between germline ends came to 8 bases. Per germline, CDR1 WSHSY and CDR2 SAAADI. As DNA, the CDR3 is TGCGCCAGCAGTCTAGAGGAGAACACTGAAGCTTTCTTT. Protein product: CASSLEENTEAFF.

The chain combines TRBV5-1 with TRBJ1-2; D might be TRBD1 (6 bases). This CDR3 spans 15 amino acids. V lost 4 bases and J 5 bases, leaving 18 bases between the germline ends. The germline CDR1 and CDR2 sequences are SGHRS and YFSETQ. The CDR3 nucleotides are TGCGCCAGCAGCCCGGGGGGGGCGAGGCCGTATGGCTACACCTTC. Amino acid sequence: CASSPGGARPYGYTF.

A single count supports this clone. This sequence joins TRBV5-5 and TRBJ2-3; 8 positions agree with TRBD1. Germline V gene lookup returns CDR1 SGHKS and CDR2 YYEKEE (reference sequence). Losses at the gene ends were 0 bases for V and 5 bases for J; bases not matched to a gene: 11. The CDR3 has 17 amino acids. The CDR3, as DNA: TGTGCCAGCAGCTTGGTGCCAGGGGGCATTTGGGGAGATACGCAGTATTTT. The encoded protein is CASSLVPGGIWGDTQYF.

The chain employs TRBV6-5 and TRBJ1-6; 9 bases fit TRBD1. Germline assignment: CDR1 MNHEY and CDR2 SVGAGI. The V gene end was trimmed by 6 bases and the J gene end by 3 bases; junction bases not matched to a gene: 3. This CDR3 has 15 amino acids. The CDR3 DNA follows: TGTGCCAGCAGGGACAGGGGAAACTATAATTCACCCCTCCACTTT. The encoded protein is CASRDRGNYNSPLHF.

The rearrangement links TRBV27 to TRBJ1-2; 8 nucleotides match TRBD1. The V and J ends lost 5 bases and 4 bases, in that order; junction bases with no gene match: 9. The CDR3 runs 15 residues. CDR1 is MNHEY, CDR2 SMNVEV, per germline (reference sequence). The chain's CDR3 is CASSTIRGRPYGYTF. CDR3 coding DNA: TGTGCCAGCAGTACCATCAGGGGGCGACCCTATGGCTACACCTTC.

This clone was recorded only once. The gene calls are TRBV6-5 and TRBJ1-3; D is uncertain. The CDR3 loop spans 13 amino acids. V was trimmed by 2 bases and J by 9 bases, leaving 11 bases between them. Per the germline V gene, CDR1 is MNHEY and CDR2 is SVGAGI. DNA for the CDR3: TGTGCCAGCAGTTACGAAGCCAAAAGCACCATATATTTT. Amino acid sequence: CASSYEAKSTIYF.

The rearrangement links TRBV2 to TRBJ1-2; possible D gene TRBD1, 5 bases. In germline, CDR1 is SNHLY, CDR2 FYNNEI. The ends were cut back, 8 bases at V and 6 bases at J, with 16 bases in the middle. The CDR3 is made up of 13 amino acids. The CDR3 DNA reads as TGTGCCAGCGATCATGGGGGGTTTGATGGCTACACCTTC. It yields the protein CASDHGGFDGYTF.

The chain has TRBV2 and TRBJ2-3; the match to TRBD2 covers 9 bases. The J segment lost 5 bases and the V segment lost 4 bases, leaving 10 bases of the junction unmatched. CDR3 size: 16 residues. Germline-derived CDR1 and CDR2 are SNHLY and FYNNEI. The CDR3, as DNA: TGTGCCAGCAGTGCTAGCCGGGCTAGCGGGAAAGATACGCAGTATTTT. Translated, it gives CASSASRASGKDTQYF.

V usage is TRBV9 and J usage is TRBJ1-2; 9 positions match TRBD1. The CDR3 loop spans 17 amino acids. Per germline, CDR1 SGDLS and CDR2 YYNGEE. The ends lost 4 bases at V and 1 base at J; junction bases unmatched: 11. CDR3 sequence: CASSPSPGDRVNYGYTF. CDR3 DNA: TGTGCCAGCAGCCCAAGCCCGGGGGACAGGGTTAACTATGGCTACACCTTC.